A single T cell receptor (beta chain) is shown here with its context. Germline assignment: CDR1 SGHTA and CDR2 FQGNSA. V was clipped by 1 base and J by 2 bases, with 10 bases between them. The CDR3 runs to 15 residues. This entry belongs to a study of blood T cells in healthy people across ages. Together with a sample-barcoded 5' primer, a J-beta primer mix was included in a second PCR lasting roughly 6 to 12 cycles. MiXCR was run by TCRdb on the 5' RACE reads, yielding one entry per CDR3 protein. In the table there are more than 650,000 distinct CDR3 sequences, about a fifth of which are singletons. This chain joins TRBV7-2 and TRBJ2-3; perhaps TRBD2 as D (6 bases). Sequences were obtained from blood. The receptor's source is a man in his sixties or seventies in good health. The DNA for the CDR3 is TGTGCCAGCAGCTTAGTAGCGGTACTCACAGATACGCAGTATTTT. Its protein product is CASSLVAVLTDTQYF.